These 10 T cell receptor beta chains share one sample of origin, sequenced in a study of blood T cell repertoires in COVID-19 (dated by TCRdb to 2019 to 2021). The library was obtained by the immunoSEQ multiplex PCR assay. In TCRdb, the immuneACCESS table is reduced to in-frame sequences with V and J assigned. These tables do not hold every clone; where another copy was compared, an unresolved V gene accounts for under half, and the others remain unexplained. Within this sample are 250,000 to 300,000 clones, with roughly 93% of them counted one time only. The ten largest clones add up to approximately 2.5% of the sample. Sequencing was performed on PBMCs or T cells enriched from blood (not recorded which). These receptors came from a woman in her thirties or forties with acute COVID-19.

V and J are TRBV24-1 and TRBJ1-3; a possible D gene is TRBD1 (6 bases). Germline-derived CDR1 and CDR2 are KGHDR and SFDVKD. Trimming cost V 4 bases and J 0 bases, with 15 bases left between them. The CDR3 sequence is 17 residues long. The CDR3 protein is CATSDSATGSSGNTIYF. The CDR3 DNA sequence: TGTGCCACCAGTGACTCCGCGACAGGTAGCTCTGGAAACACCATATATTTT.

This chain connects TRBV6-2 or TRBV6-3 to TRBJ1-2; 9 nucleotides match TRBD1. Germline assignment: CDR1 MNHEY and CDR2 SVGEGT. V shed 5 bases, J shed 0 bases, and the junction held 7 bases outside the gene matches. The CDR3 runs 16 residues. CDR3 bases: TGTGCCAGCAGTGCCCGGACAGGGGCCTCTAACTATGGCTACACCTTC. This gives the protein CASSARTGASNYGYTF.

The chain couples TRBV12-3 or TRBV12-4 to TRBJ1-4; 10 nucleotides align to TRBD1. The V and J ends lost 7 bases and 7 bases, in that order; junction bases with no gene match: 3. The CDR3 has 13 amino acids. CDR3 nucleotides: TGTGCCAGCACCCGGGACAGGGGTGAAAAACTGTTTTTT. The encoded protein is CASTRDRGEKLFF.

The chain recombines TRBV28 with TRBJ1-2; the D is unclear. V was trimmed by 0 bases and J by 1 base, leaving 9 bases between them. This CDR3 is 15 amino acids long. CDR1 and CDR2 from the germline V gene are MDHEN and SYDVKM. CDR3 region: CASSLWQDFNYGYTF. CDR3 in DNA: TGTGCCAGCAGTTTATGGCAGGATTTTAACTATGGCTACACCTTC.

V and J are TRBV11-2 and TRBJ2-3; 8 bases agree with TRBD2. The CDR3 totals 17 residues. CDR1 is SGHAT, CDR2 FQNNGV, per germline. The V gene end was trimmed by 2 bases and the J gene end by 5 bases; junction bases not matched to a gene: 12. The CDR3 nucleotides are TGTGCCAGCAGCTTATTTGCAAGCGGGAGTGTGGAAGATACGCAGTATTTT. It encodes CASSLFASGSVEDTQYF.

CDR3 sequence reads: CASSKATGPAPYGYTF. In DNA form, the CDR3 reads TGTGCCAGTAGTAAGGCGACAGGACCCGCTCCCTATGGCTACACCTTC. V and J are TRBV19 and TRBJ1-2; D may be TRBD1 (6 bases). CDR1 and CDR2 (germline): LNHDA, SQIVND (reference sequence). The CDR3 is 16 residues long. V gave up 4 bases and J gave up 4 bases, with 19 bases separating them.

V is TRBV3-1 (or the pseudogene TRBV3-2) and J is TRBJ1-1; TRBD1 matches 7 bases. The V segment lost 4 bases and the J segment 4 bases; nucleotides outside the gene matches: 15. The CDR3 totals 17 residues. Looked up from germline, CDR1 is LGHDT and CDR2 is YNNKEL (reference sequence). The CDR3 spells CASSPRRQRQGPTEAFF. Here the CDR3 DNA reads TGTGCCAGCAGCCCCCGCCGTCAACGACAGGGTCCCACTGAAGCTTTCTTT.

The rearrangement links TRBV7-9 to TRBJ2-1; TRBD2 aligns across 7 bases. The CDR3 sequence is 16 residues long. The V segment lost 1 base and the J segment 3 bases; nucleotides outside the gene matches: 6. Per germline, CDR1 SEHNR and CDR2 FQNEAQ (reference sequence). The CDR3 DNA is TGTGCCAGCAGCTTAGAAACAGCGGGGTACTACAATGAGCAGTTCTTC. This gives the protein CASSLETAGYYNEQFF. Filled out from reference TRBV7-9 and TRBJ2-1, the complete variable domain reads DTGVSQNPRHKITKRGQNVTFRCDPISEHNRLYWYRQTLGQGPEFLTYFQNEAQLEKSRLLSDRFSAERPKGSFSTLEIQRTEQGDSAMYLCASSLETAGYYNEQFFGPGTRLTVL.

V and J are TRBV7-8 and TRBJ2-7, with 8 bases aligning to TRBD1. CDR3 size: 15 residues. Trimming took 2 bases from V and 4 from J; bases not matched to a gene: 7. Germline V lookup: CDR1 SGHVS, CDR2 FQNEAQ. This CDR3 reads CASSLTMTGAYEQYF. DNA of the CDR3: TGTGCCAGCAGCTTAACCATGACAGGGGCGTACGAGCAGTACTTC.

This rearrangement joins TRBV5-5 to TRBJ1-5; perhaps TRBD1 as D (5 bases). There are 14 residues in the CDR3. Trimming shortened V by 2 bases and J by 2 bases, and 8 bases separated the two germline ends. Germline CDR1 reads SGHKS; CDR2 reads YYEKEE (reference sequence). The CDR3 protein is CASSFQGGNQPQHF. The CDR3 DNA sequence: TGTGCCAGCAGCTTTCAAGGGGGCAATCAGCCCCAGCATTTT.